The TCR beta chain described here comes from a study of early T cells in non-severe SARS-CoV-2 infection (dated by TCRdb to the early 2020s). Broadly, across the study: Bulk RNA from unsorted whole blood was used for TCR sequencing, so alpha and beta chains could not be paired. General conclusions and limits of the study: VDJdb matching was skewed toward anti-spike CD8 responses and likely underestimated virus-specific expansions by missing private and CD4 specificities.

From the cysteine through the phenylalanine, the CDR3 covers 15 amino acids. The CDR3 DNA has 45 bases and is translated from base 1. V drops 4 bases and J drops 3 bases, leaving 13 bases in between. The CDR1 and CDR2 encoded by the germline V gene are SGHAT and FQNNGV. Set within a cohort of healthcare workers in London, UK, this nested case-control study involved weekly PCR testing of nasopharyngeal swabs along with blood sampling. Healthcare workers were recruited between 23 and 31 March 2020, during the week of the UK lockdown, and were followed weekly for up to about 15 weeks. As to this clonotype: Its antigen target is currently unknown. No per-base quality is available; no much larger clone lies one base away.

The library came from 5' RACE. For sequencing, a NextSeq 500 was employed. In the TCR library protocol, unique molecular identifiers were attached to individual cDNA molecules to correct for PCR bias and sequencing error. Both TCR alpha and beta chains were sequenced, and tight co-correlation was observed between alpha and beta sequence abundances in each sample. In the original analysis: Decombinator V4 was used to annotate the V gene, J gene and CDR3 of the TCR sequences. Expanded TCRs were defined as changing significantly between any two time points under a Poisson model with p below 0.0001. TCR abundances were normalised to the total number of TCRs sequenced per sample and were expressed as counts per million. MAIT TCRs were defined by TRAV1-2 paired with TRAJ12, TRAJ20 or TRAJ33, and iNKT TCRs by TRAV10 paired with TRAJ18. VDJdb, accessed on 1 November 2021, was searched for TCRs annotated for CMV, EBV and SARS-CoV-2, and TCRs annotated for more than one antigen were excluded. TCRdb took the public reads, trimmed them with fastp at Q25, ran MiXCR for clone calling and kept in-frame beta chains. One record per CDR3 amino acid sequence lists the most common genes and DNA. The V and J calls and clone size are TCRdb's, not the authors'. The sample profile shows tens of thousands of distinct CDR3 sequences; around 15% of them were found once. The top ten clonotypes cover roughly 9.7% of the sample.

Source material: whole blood. The origin of this receptor is an adult who was a healthcare worker with PCR-confirmed SARS-CoV-2 infection or an uninfected control (not recorded which). The chain employs TRBV11-2 and TRBJ2-1; the D gene is perhaps TRBD1, on 6 matching bases. At the DNA level, the sequence is TGTGCCAGCAGCTCACAGGGCAATCGCTACAATGAGCAGTTCTTC. Protein translation: CASSSQGNRYNEQFF.